The next 13 T cell receptor beta chains were all read from a single sample in a study of cytomegalovirus exposure and HLA in healthy donors. Researchers ran the PCR with 60 Vbeta and 13 Jbeta primers. Produced via immunoSEQ multiplex PCR; TCRdb's table is partial and in-frame only. Of about 130,000 clones in the sample, roughly 8.3% were seen once. Sequencing was done on a sample of PBMCs. The receptors here all came from a man between 35 and 55 years old in good health and CMV-seronegative.

This chain links TRBV7-2 with TRBJ1-1; D unresolved. Germline V lookup: CDR1 SGHTA, CDR2 FQGNSA. Trimming pared 2 bases from V and 1 base from J, leaving 5 bases between. The CDR3 covers 13 residues. CDR3 sequence: CASSLFGNTEAFF. In DNA form, the CDR3 reads TGTGCCAGCAGCTTATTCGGGAACACTGAAGCTTTCTTT.

This clone came up a few times. The chain links TRBV2 to TRBJ1-2, with TRBD1 matching over 8 bases. V gave up 7 bases and J gave up 4 bases; unmatched junction bases: 8. CDR3 length: 14 amino acids. The germline V gene encodes CDR1 SNHLY and CDR2 FYNNEI. The CDR3 protein is CASNEGGQAYGYTF. In nucleotides, the CDR3 is TGTGCCAGCAACGAGGGGGGACAGGCCTATGGCTACACCTTC.

The chain joins TRBV28 to TRBJ1-2; TRBD1 agrees at 7 bases. The V and J ends lost 3 bases and 5 bases, in that order; junction bases with no gene match: 6. Germline lookup yields CDR1 MDHEN and CDR2 SYDVKM. The CDR3 is 14 amino acids. The CDR3 DNA follows: TGTGCCAGCAGTTTGCCCACAGGGGTGTATGGCTACACCTTC. Its protein product is CASSLPTGVYGYTF.

This clone was recorded a few times. This chain uses TRBV30 with TRBJ1-4, with 8 positions matching TRBD1. V shed 4 bases and J 7 bases; nucleotides not matched to a gene: 5. This CDR3 has 13 amino acids. Germline V gene lookup returns CDR1 GTSNPN and CDR2 SVGIG (reference sequence). Here the CDR3 DNA reads TGTGCCTGGACCAGGGGGCGAAGTGAAAAACTGTTTTTT. Translation: CAWTRGRSEKLFF.

This clone came up a few times. An end of the junction differs from the germline gene, which may be a read error. The rearrangement links TRBV30 to TRBJ1-2; D call uncertain. The CDR3 has 14 residues. The V gene's germline CDR1 is GTSNPN and CDR2 SVGIG (reference sequence). CDR3 bases: TGTGTCTGGAGTGTTTCAGGCTTGGGCTATGGCTACACCTTC. This gives the protein CVWSVSGLGYGYTF.

J is TRBJ1-2 and V is TRBV7-9; D may be TRBD1 (6 bases). V shed 5 bases and J shed 6 bases, with 16 bases lying between them. The CDR3 contains 14 residues. Germline CDR1 SEHNR, CDR2 FQNEAQ (reference sequence). In DNA form, the CDR3 reads TGTGCCAGCAGCCTGACAGGTGCCGGGGATGGCTACACCTTC. Protein: CASSLTGAGDGYTF.

This clone came up a few times. The rearrangement links TRBV9 to TRBJ2-7; D remains unclear. The CDR3 covers 12 residues. With 3 bases removed from V and 2 bases from J, the gap between germline ends came to 6 bases. Germline-derived CDR1 and CDR2 are SGDLS and YYNGEE. Here the CDR3 reads CASSGLTYEQYF. CDR3 in DNA: TGTGCCAGCAGCGGTTTAACCTACGAGCAGTACTTC.

This clone was picked up a small number of times. CDR3 amino acids: CASGGAPFSYEQYF. Written as DNA, the CDR3 is TGTGCCAGTGGGGGCGCACCCTTTTCCTACGAGCAGTACTTC. This chain uses TRBV19 with TRBJ2-7; the D gene is possibly TRBD1 (6 bases). Germline assignment: CDR1 LNHDA and CDR2 SQIVND (reference sequence). Trimming took off 8 bases at V and 1 base at J, with 15 bases between the two ends. The CDR3 has 14 amino acids.

This clone was observed a few times. The chain combines TRBV2 with TRBJ1-5, with 9 bases aligning to TRBD1. V lost 3 bases to trimming and J lost 7 bases; unmatched junction nucleotides: 4. CDR1 is SNHLY and CDR2 is FYNNEI in the germline V gene. This CDR3 region has 14 residues. The CDR3 DNA follows: TGTGCCAGCAGTGATCGACAGGGGGACCAGCCCCAGCATTTT. Protein sequence: CASSDRQGDQPQHF.

A few counts support this clone. The V and J genes are TRBV7-9 and TRBJ1-5, with D tentatively TRBD1 (5 bases). CDR3 length: 14 amino acids. CDR1 and CDR2 from the germline V gene are SEHNR and FQNEAQ (reference sequence). Trimming left V 5 bases short and J 2 bases short, with 10 bases between. This CDR3 reads CASSPATGNQPQHF. The CDR3 DNA is TGTGCCAGCAGCCCAGCGACAGGCAATCAGCCCCAGCATTTT.

The rearrangement links TRBV6-1 to TRBJ2-5; 7 bases line up with TRBD1. The J call may be wrong; the DNA end is better matched by TRBJ2-7. The germline CDR1 and CDR2 sequences are MNHNS and SASEGT. The CDR3 extends over 16 amino acids. The CDR3 DNA follows: TGTGCCAGCAGTGGGGCGATCGGGACAGCCTCCTACGAGCAGTACTTC. Translated: CASSGAIGTASYEQYF.

The sample holds a few counts of this clone. This chain connects TRBV5-4 to TRBJ1-1, with 8 positions matching TRBD1. This CDR3 contains 14 residues. Germline values: CDR1 SGHNT, CDR2 YYREEE (reference sequence). The trim removed 4 bases at V and 5 bases at J, leaving 7 bases unmatched. Here the CDR3 reads CASSRGQGETEAFF. In nucleotides, the CDR3 is TGTGCCAGCAGCCGCGGACAGGGTGAGACTGAAGCTTTCTTT.

CDR3 protein: CAPNSPGTNSYEQYF. In DNA, the CDR3 is TGTGCCCCCAACTCTCCCGGGACAAACTCCTACGAGCAGTACTTC. The chain uses TRBV10-3 and TRBJ2-5; perhaps TRBD1 as D (6 bases). The DNA end is more similar to TRBJ2-7, so the J call may be wrong. The CDR3 covers 15 residues. Germline V lookup: CDR1 ENHRY, CDR2 SYGVKD.